This T cell receptor (beta chain) was sequenced during a study of blood T cell repertoires in COVID-19. Only in-frame clones appear in the TCRdb table, and some are missing; sequencing was by immunoSEQ multiplex PCR. The table shows over 250,000 clones, with just over 90% occurring only once. The receptor comes from a woman in her 30s with COVID-19, enrolled during active disease. Sequencing was performed on peripheral blood.

CDR3 coding DNA: TGCAGTGCAACCGACAGAGCCAAAGCTTTCTTT. Translation: CSATDRAKAFF. The chain carries TRBV20-1 and TRBJ1-1; tentatively, D is TRBD1 (5 bases). Germline V gene sequence: CDR1 DFQATT, CDR2 SNEGSKA (reference sequence). The CDR3 is 11 amino acids. The V end lost 6 bases, the J end lost 9 bases, and 14 bases lay between the germline ends.